Included here is one T cell receptor (beta chain) sequence, with context. The antigen is unknown. This was the immunoSEQ v3.0 assay at survey level. In sequencing, about 40,000-50,000 T-cell genomes per sample were targeted. Here immunoSEQ multiplex PCR was the method, and the copy in TCRdb shows in-frame clones only, minus some. The sample yields about 20,000 clones, about 80% seen once. This entry is derived from a study of long-term antiretroviral therapy in people with HIV. General study points: Repertoires looked antigen-experienced, with only a slight naive shift after ART. Relative to transplant donor controls, diversity remained lower despite increasing after ART.

The starting material was unsorted PBMCs, obtained 0.2 years after starting antiretroviral therapy. The clonotype was recovered from a woman in her thirties or forties with HIV.

For the CDR3, the DNA is TGTGCCAGCGGCAGGGGGCTGAGCACAGATACGCAGTATTTT. It specifies CASGRGLSTDTQYF. V gene TRBV11-2 combines with J gene TRBJ2-3, with 8 bases aligning to TRBD1. J was trimmed by 0 bases and V by 8 bases; bases with no gene match: 4. The CDR3 extends over 14 amino acids. Germline CDR1 is SGHAT and CDR2 is FQNNGV.